This entry lists 27 T cell receptor beta chains sequenced from one sample in a study of shared clonotypes between healthy human individuals. Assay used: immunoSEQ multiplex PCR; TCRdb lists only in-frame clones, some missing. This sample has approximately 2.5 million clones, with more than 85% found just once. Sequenced: naive CD4+ T cells from PBMCs. Specified subset: CD45RA+ positively selected. These receptors were obtained from a young man in good health. Some clones in this sample may be carry-over from other donors' samples.

V usage is TRBV4-2 and J usage is TRBJ2-1, with D perhaps matching TRBD1 (6 bases). From germline, CDR1 is LGHNA and CDR2 YNFKEQ. The V gene lost 3 bases and the J gene lost 3 bases, with 9 bases spanning the gap. CDR3 length equals 14 residues. CDR3 amino acids: CASSHGQHYNEQFF. CDR3 sequence (DNA): TGTGCCAGCAGCCACGGACAGCACTACAATGAGCAGTTCTTC.

This clone showed up just once. Other nucleotide sequences in the sample specify the same CDR3. The gene calls are TRBV7-2 and TRBJ1-1; TRBD1 matches 8 bases. The CDR3 is made up of 14 amino acids. The germline V gene has CDR1 SGHTA and CDR2 FQGNSA. V shed 3 bases and J 2 bases; nucleotides not matched to a gene: 2. CDR3 DNA: TGTGCCAGCAGCTTCTCAGGGGGCAACACTGAAGCTTTCTTT. This sequence encodes CASSFSGGNTEAFF.

This chain connects TRBV10-3 to TRBJ1-2; no definite D call. This CDR3 is 14 amino acids long. Germline CDR1 reads ENHRY; CDR2 reads SYGVKD. Trimming took 6 bases from V and 5 from J, leaving 16 bases between them. The chain's CDR3 is CAIRGGGSRYGYTF. CDR3 DNA sequence: TGTGCCATCAGGGGAGGAGGTTCGAGGTATGGCTACACCTTC.

Turning to this clone: Additional DNA sequences in this sample encode the identical CDR3. This chain links TRBV6-1 with TRBJ1-1; no reliable D call. Germline lookup yields CDR1 MNHNS and CDR2 SASEGT. The germline V and J ends were trimmed by 2 bases and 5 bases, with 6 bases remaining between them. CDR3 length: 12 residues. The CDR3, as DNA: TGTGCCAGCAGTGAAACGGGAACTGAAGCTTTCTTT. Protein sequence: CASSETGTEAFF.

This clone occurred once. The chain employs TRBV29-1 and TRBJ2-6; TRBD1 might be the D (7 bases). This CDR3 has 17 residues. Looked up from germline, CDR1 is SQVTM and CDR2 is ANQGSEA. V was cut by 7 bases and J by 0 bases, with 19 bases left in between. Here the CDR3 DNA reads TGCAGCGCCGTTGAAGGCAGGGGGGCCTCTGGGGCCAACGTCCTGACTTTC. Translating it yields CSAVEGRGASGANVLTF.

Here the CDR3 DNA reads TGTGCCAGCAGTTCGTACGGACTAGCTTCTTACGAGCAGTACTTC. It codes for CASSSYGLASYEQYF. The J gene is TRBJ2-7, the V gene TRBV27; 8 nucleotides align to TRBD2. Looked up from germline, CDR1 is MNHEY and CDR2 is SMNVEV (reference sequence). There are 15 residues in the CDR3. Trimming at V came to 4 bases and at J to 4 bases, leaving 9 bases not matched to a gene.

For this clone: A much larger clone differs from this one at a single base, so this may be a read error. This chain joins TRBV7-6 and TRBJ1-1; D gene uncertain. Trimming cost V 6 bases and J 0 bases, with 2 bases left between them. Germline V gives CDR1 SGHVS, CDR2 FNYEAQ. The CDR3 totals 11 residues. In DNA form, the CDR3 reads TGTGCCAGCAGTTTGAACACTGAAGCTTTCTTT. It is translated as CASSLNTEAFF.

This clone appeared a few times. The chain recombines TRBV15 with TRBJ1-2; D is uncertain. The CDR3 is made up of 11 amino acids. Germline V gives CDR1 LNHNV, CDR2 YYDKDF (reference sequence). Between the trimmed V and J ends, which lost 9 bases and 3 bases, there was a span of 8 bases. CDR3 region: CATGRDYGYTF. The DNA for the CDR3 is TGTGCCACAGGAAGGGACTATGGCTACACCTTC.

The V and J genes are TRBV2 and TRBJ1-5; 8 bases line up with TRBD1. In germline, CDR1 is SNHLY, CDR2 FYNNEI. CDR3 size: 14 residues. Trimming removed 6 bases from V and 2 bases from J; junction bases left unmatched: 3. Here the CDR3 DNA reads TGTGCCAGCAGCACGACAGGGGGCAATCAGCCCCAGCATTTT. Translated, it gives CASSTTGGNQPQHF.

The DNA for the CDR3 is TGTGCCAGCAGCCATTTTGGCAACAACTATGGCTACACCTTC. It codes for CASSHFGNNYGYTF. The V call is TRBV4-2, the J call TRBJ1-2; D is uncertain. V lost 3 bases and J lost 2, with 10 bases in between. Looked up from germline, CDR1 is LGHNA and CDR2 is YNFKEQ. CDR3 length: 14 amino acids.

V usage is TRBV30 and J usage is TRBJ2-5; TRBD1 aligns across 9 bases. V gave up 3 bases and J gave up 6 bases; unmatched junction bases: 5. Germline loops: CDR1 GTSNPN, CDR2 SVGIG (reference sequence). The CDR3 sequence is 13 residues long. CDR3 coding DNA: TGTGCCTGGAGGTTGACAGGGGGAAAGACCCAGTACTTC. It is translated as CAWRLTGGKTQYF.

The V gene is TRBV5-4, the J gene TRBJ2-3; TRBD1 might be the D (5 bases). Germline V gene lookup returns CDR1 SGHNT and CDR2 YYREEE (reference sequence). The V gene lost 3 bases and the J gene lost 2 bases, with 13 bases spanning the gap. This CDR3 is built from 15 residues. As DNA, the CDR3 is TGTGCCAGCAGCTCACCGACAGAGCTCACAGATACGCAGTATTTT. Its protein is CASSSPTELTDTQYF.

The CDR3 coding sequence is TGTGCCACCTCAGGGGGCTACGAGCAGTACTTC. It specifies CATSGGYEQYF. This chain uses TRBV28 with TRBJ2-7, with 7 bases that match TRBD1. The junction had 3 bases not matched to a gene; V was cut back by 10 bases and J by 3 bases. This CDR3 region has 11 residues. Per the germline V gene, CDR1 is MDHEN and CDR2 is SYDVKM.

The chain employs TRBV11-2 and TRBJ1-4, with D possibly matching TRBD1 (6 bases). V lost 5 bases to trimming and J lost 7 bases, with 17 bases between them. The CDR3 is 15 residues long. Germline V gene sequence: CDR1 SGHAT, CDR2 FQNNGV. This CDR3 is CASSAGTLIREKLFF. For the CDR3, the DNA is TGTGCCAGCAGCGCCGGGACACTGATTCGTGAAAAACTGTTTTTT. Drawing the rest from reference TRBV11-2 and TRBJ1-4, the complete variable domain is EAGVAQSPRYKIIEKRQSVAFWCNPISGHATLYWYQQILGQGPKLLIQFQNNGVVDDSQLPKDRFSAERLKGVDSTLKIQPAKLEDSAVYLCASSAGTLIREKLFFGSGTQLSVL.

The V and J genes are TRBV7-3 and TRBJ2-2; 10 nucleotides match TRBD2. V shed 0 bases, J shed 4 bases, and the junction held 2 bases outside the gene matches. CDR3 length: 16 amino acids. The germline gives CDR1 SGHTA, CDR2 FQGTGA. In DNA, the CDR3 is TGTGCCAGCAGCTTAACGAGCGGGAGGGTCACCGGGGAGCTGTTTTTT. Translation gives CASSLTSGRVTGELFF.

The chain carries TRBV5-1 and TRBJ1-6; 7 positions agree with TRBD1. After removal of 2 bases from V and 5 bases from J, the junction contained 1 base not matched to a gene. Germline loops: CDR1 SGHRS, CDR2 YFSETQ. There are 14 residues in the CDR3. The chain's CDR3 is CASSFDRDNSPLHF. The CDR3 coding sequence is TGCGCCAGCAGCTTCGACAGGGATAATTCACCCCTCCACTTT.

As concerns this clone: The sample has other DNA sequences that encode this CDR3 too. The chain joins TRBV29-1 to TRBJ2-7; possible D gene TRBD2, 6 bases. The CDR3 is 12 residues long. The germline V gene encodes CDR1 SQVTM and CDR2 ANQGSEA. With 4 bases removed from V and 0 bases from J, the gap between germline ends came to 7 bases. DNA for the CDR3: TGCAGCGTTGTCGGGGGCTCCTACGAGCAGTACTTC. Its translation: CSVVGGSYEQYF.

The chain combines TRBV28 with TRBJ2-2; 7 nucleotides agree with TRBD2. V dropped 5 bases and J dropped 0; count of bases not matched to a gene: 12. CDR1 and CDR2 from the germline V gene are MDHEN and SYDVKM. The CDR3 is made up of 18 amino acids. The CDR3, as DNA: TGTGCCAGCAGTCCCGATGGATTTGGACTAGCGAACACCGGGGAGCTGTTTTTT. Its translation is CASSPDGFGLANTGELFF.

J is TRBJ1-3 and V is TRBV9, with D perhaps matching TRBD1 (6 bases). Trimming took 5 bases from V and 3 from J, leaving 12 bases between them. The germline V gene encodes CDR1 SGDLS and CDR2 YYNGEE. The CDR3 loop spans 14 amino acids. The DNA of the CDR3 is TGTGCCAGCAGTAATGACAGGATTGGAAACACCATATATTTT. Translating it yields CASSNDRIGNTIYF.

Of note for this clone: The sample contains more than one DNA sequence encoding this CDR3. The J gene is TRBJ2-7, the V gene TRBV28; D remains ambiguous. The V gene's germline CDR1 is MDHEN and CDR2 SYDVKM. V was shortened by 4 bases and J by 0 bases, with 13 bases between the two germline ends. This CDR3 is built from 15 residues. The CDR3 spells CASSSPPGSSYEQYF. CDR3 in DNA: TGTGCCAGCAGTTCTCCGCCCGGATCCTCCTACGAGCAGTACTTC. The full variable domain, its missing parts supplied by reference TRBV28 and TRBJ2-7, is DVKVTQSSRYLVKRTGEKVFLECVQDMDHENMFWYRQDPGLGLRLIYFSYDVKMKEKGDIPEGYSVSREKKERFSLILESASTNQTSMYLCASSSPPGSSYEQYFGPGTRLTVT.

This chain joins TRBV7-2 and TRBJ2-7, with 9 bases aligning to TRBD2. The CDR3 contains 15 residues. V gave up 0 bases and J gave up 5 bases; unmatched junction bases: 5. CDR1 is SGHTA and CDR2 is FQGNSA in the germline V gene. The CDR3 DNA is TGTGCCAGCAGCTTAGCAGCTAGCGGGATTGACGAGCAGTACTTC. As protein: CASSLAASGIDEQYF.

The chain joins TRBV6-1 to TRBJ2-7; possibly TRBD2 for D (5 bases). Trimming took off 4 bases at V and 6 bases at J, with 16 bases between the two ends. The germline gives CDR1 MNHNS, CDR2 SASEGT. There are 14 residues in the CDR3. DNA of the CDR3: TGTGCCAGCAGTGTAGGGCTCCCGAGCGGCGAGCAGTACTTC. Protein: CASSVGLPSGEQYF.

As to this clone: The sample carries other DNA sequences with the same CDR3. J is TRBJ2-3 and V is TRBV7-3; TRBD1 is a possible D gene (5 bases). The ends were cut back, 3 bases at V and 5 bases at J, with 6 bases in the middle. CDR1 and CDR2 from the germline V gene are SGHTA and FQGTGA. The CDR3 length is 12 residues. This chain's CDR3 is CASSFRGDTQYF. The CDR3 DNA is TGTGCCAGCAGCTTTAGGGGAGATACGCAGTATTTT.

The chain has TRBV18 and TRBJ1-4, with TRBD1 as a possible D gene (6 bases). V dropped 5 bases and J dropped 5 bases, with 12 bases sitting between them. The CDR3 has 14 amino acids. Germline CDR1 reads KGHSH; CDR2 reads LQKENI. In nucleotides, the CDR3 is TGTGCCAGCTCATACGACAGGTCAAATGAAAAACTGTTTTTT. Its protein product is CASSYDRSNEKLFF.

The chain has TRBV5-1 and TRBJ2-1; 10 nucleotides match TRBD2. J lost 7 bases, V lost 4 bases, and 11 bases had no gene match. Germline V gene data show CDR1 as SGHRS and CDR2 as YFSETQ. The CDR3 is 16 amino acids. The CDR3 nucleotides are TGCGCCAGCAGCACCCTACTAGCGGGAACTGGGAATGAGCAGTTCTTC. This encodes CASSTLLAGTGNEQFF.

The CDR3 coding sequence is TGTGCCAGCAGAGCTCAGACTGCCTTGACCCAGTACTTC. The encoded protein is CASRAQTALTQYF. The chain recombines TRBV2 with TRBJ2-5, with D hard to call. V lost 6 bases and J 7 bases, leaving 15 bases between the germline ends. Germline loops: CDR1 SNHLY, CDR2 FYNNEI. The CDR3 length is 13 residues.

The chain employs TRBV5-6 and TRBJ1-2; D perhaps matches TRBD1 (5 bases). Germline values: CDR1 SGHDT, CDR2 YYEEEE. This CDR3 has 15 residues. Trimming took off 1 base at V and 2 bases at J, with 12 bases between the two ends. CDR3 in amino acids: CASSLLTTANYGYTF. The CDR3 DNA sequence: TGTGCCAGCAGCTTGCTCACGACAGCGAACTATGGCTACACCTTC.